These 14 T cell receptor beta chains were sequenced from one sample in a study of graft-versus-host responses after intestinal transplantation. Some clones are missing from TCRdb's copy, which holds only in-frame ones; the method was immunoSEQ multiplex PCR. The sample gives about 100,000 clones, 80% to 95% of which show up once; 5.5% to 7% is in the top ten. Their target antigens are unknown. The sequenced sample was unstimulated CD8+ T cells sorted from spleen or lymph node cells, obtained before intestinal transplant. Receptor source: a human donor who received an intestinal transplant.

The chain recombines TRBV4-2 with TRBJ2-1; unclear D gene. Germline CDR1 LGHNA, CDR2 YNFKEQ. V was clipped by 1 base and J by 5 bases, with 12 bases between them. This CDR3 is built from 15 residues. The CDR3 sequence: CASSQVLGSNNEQFF. CDR3 nucleotide sequence: TGTGCCAGCAGCCAAGTTTTGGGGTCAAACAATGAGCAGTTCTTC.

J is TRBJ2-7 and V is TRBV7-2, with 9 bases identical to TRBD2. Germline trimming cut 1 base from V and 2 bases from J; bases unmatched to any gene: 3. CDR1 is SGHTA and CDR2 is FQGNSA in the germline V gene. The CDR3 has 15 residues. CDR3 in amino acids: CASSLEGGGAYEQYF. The CDR3 nucleotides are TGTGCCAGCAGCTTAGAGGGCGGGGGGGCCTACGAGCAGTACTTC.

The genes are TRBV2 and TRBJ2-7; the match to TRBD2 covers 9 bases. CDR1 SNHLY and CDR2 FYNNEI come from the germline V gene. The CDR3 loop spans 17 amino acids. The V gene end was trimmed by 1 base and the J gene end by 0 bases; junction bases not matched to a gene: 7. The CDR3 protein is CASSEGLAGGSSYEQYF. CDR3 sequence (DNA): TGTGCCAGCAGTGAAGGGTTGGCGGGAGGGAGCTCCTACGAGCAGTACTTC.

This clone was counted a few times. J is TRBJ2-1 and V is TRBV29-1; D gene ambiguous. The CDR3 runs 14 residues. Trimming removed 0 bases at V and 1 base at J, with 7 bases between. In germline, CDR1 is SQVTM, CDR2 ANQGSEA. In DNA, the CDR3 is TGCAGCGTTGAAGATGGTGGGTCCTACAATGAGCAGTTCTTC. Protein product: CSVEDGGSYNEQFF.

The chain has TRBV28 and TRBJ2-3; 12 bases are a match to TRBD1. CDR3 size: 16 residues. V shed 3 bases and J 5 bases; nucleotides not matched to a gene: 6. The V gene's germline CDR1 is MDHEN and CDR2 SYDVKM. CDR3 sequence reads: CASSFWDRGLEDTQYF. The CDR3 bases are TGTGCCAGCAGTTTTTGGGACAGGGGGCTGGAAGATACGCAGTATTTT.

The gene calls are TRBV29-1 and TRBJ1-1; tentatively, D is TRBD1 (5 bases). The CDR3 runs to 13 residues. Per germline, CDR1 SQVTM and CDR2 ANQGSEA. Between the trimmed V and J ends, which lost 4 bases and 5 bases, there was a span of 14 bases. The CDR3 here is CSVAPGLGTEAFF. CDR3 coding DNA: TGCAGCGTTGCCCCAGGGCTGGGGACTGAAGCTTTCTTT.

This clone showed up just a few times. The rearrangement uses TRBV12-5 and TRBJ1-6; D uncertain. Germline CDR1 is LGHNT and CDR2 is FRNRAP. V gave up 1 base and J gave up 9 bases, with 16 bases separating them. CDR3 length: 16 amino acids. This CDR3 is CASGLDEGTLGSPLHF. CDR3 sequence (DNA): TGTGCTAGTGGTTTGGACGAAGGAACTCTTGGTTCACCCCTCCACTTT.

This rearrangement joins TRBV30 to TRBJ2-7; no clear D gene. There are 12 residues in the CDR3. V dropped 0 bases and J dropped 4 bases, with 7 bases sitting between them. The germline V gene encodes CDR1 GTSNPN and CDR2 SVGIG (reference sequence). CDR3 DNA sequence: TGTGCCTGGAGTGTGCTGGGGTACGAGCAGTACTTC. Translation gives CAWSVLGYEQYF.

The chain combines TRBV7-9 with TRBJ1-2, with D unclear. CDR1 and CDR2 (germline): SEHNR, FQNEAQ (reference sequence). The CDR3 loop spans 14 amino acids. V was shortened by 6 bases and J by 3 bases, with 14 bases between the two germline ends. The CDR3 loop reads CASRPQAGDYGYTF. As DNA, the CDR3 is TGTGCCAGCAGACCTCAGGCCGGAGACTATGGCTACACCTTC.

This chain joins TRBV5-4 and TRBJ1-1, with D maybe TRBD1 (5 bases). Germline CDR1 reads SGHNT; CDR2 reads YYREEE (reference sequence). The CDR3 has 14 residues. The V end was cut by 2 bases, the J end by 1 base, with 9 bases between. This CDR3 is CASSFHGGNTEAFF. For the CDR3, the DNA is TGTGCCAGCAGCTTCCACGGGGGGAACACTGAAGCTTTCTTT.

The rearrangement joins TRBV19 to TRBJ1-2, with D maybe TRBD1 (5 bases). The germline CDR1 and CDR2 sequences are LNHDA and SQIVND (reference sequence). Trimming removed 5 bases from V and 1 base from J, with 14 bases in between. CDR3 length: 15 amino acids. The CDR3 bases are TGTGCCAGTAGTCCAACCCATGACAGTAACTATGGCTACACCTTC. The encoded protein is CASSPTHDSNYGYTF.

The count of this clone is one. Compared with germline, one end of the junction differs, possibly owing to a read error. The chain recombines TRBV4-1 with TRBJ1-4; D remains ambiguous. Per the germline V gene, CDR1 is MGHRA and CDR2 is YSYEKL. The CDR3 contains 17 residues. The CDR3, as DNA: TGCGCCAGCAGCCAAGCAGGCGGGGTCTCAACTGATGAAAAACTGTTTTTT. Encoded protein: CASSQAGGVSTDEKLFF.

This chain connects TRBV5-1 to TRBJ1-1; unclear D gene. V was trimmed by 4 bases and J by 5 bases, leaving 15 bases between them. Germline assignment: CDR1 SGHRS and CDR2 YFSETQ. The CDR3 extends over 14 amino acids. The CDR3 loop is CASSTEDGTTEAFF. The DNA for the CDR3 is TGCGCCAGCAGCACAGAGGACGGAACTACTGAAGCTTTCTTT.

This clone occurred once. This chain joins TRBV5-4 and TRBJ1-1; perhaps TRBD1 as D (5 bases). This CDR3 has 13 amino acids. The germline CDR1 and CDR2 sequences are SGHNT and YYREEE (reference sequence). With 0 bases removed from V and 8 bases from J, the gap between germline ends came to 11 bases. CDR3 sequence (DNA): TGTGCCAGCAGCTTGGGGGGCAGGGCGGAAGCTTTCTTT. Translation gives CASSLGGRAEAFF.